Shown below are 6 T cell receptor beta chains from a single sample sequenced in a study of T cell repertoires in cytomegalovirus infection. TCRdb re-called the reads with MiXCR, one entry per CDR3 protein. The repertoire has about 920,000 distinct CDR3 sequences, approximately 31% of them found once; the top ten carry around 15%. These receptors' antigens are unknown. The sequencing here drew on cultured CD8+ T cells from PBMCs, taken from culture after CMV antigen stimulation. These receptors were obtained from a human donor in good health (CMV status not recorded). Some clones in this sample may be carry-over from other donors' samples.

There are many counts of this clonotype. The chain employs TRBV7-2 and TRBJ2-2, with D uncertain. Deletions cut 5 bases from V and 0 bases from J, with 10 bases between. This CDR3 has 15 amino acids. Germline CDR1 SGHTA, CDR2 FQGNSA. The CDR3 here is CASSPPGSNTGELFF. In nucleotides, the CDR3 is TGTGCCAGCAGCCCCCCCGGATCGAACACCGGGGAGCTGTTTTTT.

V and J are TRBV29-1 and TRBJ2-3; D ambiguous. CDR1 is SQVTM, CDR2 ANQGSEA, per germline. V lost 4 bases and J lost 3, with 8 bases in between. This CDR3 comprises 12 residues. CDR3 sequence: CSVGDPTDTQYF. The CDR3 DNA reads TGCAGCGTTGGCGATCCGACAGATACGCAGTATTTT.

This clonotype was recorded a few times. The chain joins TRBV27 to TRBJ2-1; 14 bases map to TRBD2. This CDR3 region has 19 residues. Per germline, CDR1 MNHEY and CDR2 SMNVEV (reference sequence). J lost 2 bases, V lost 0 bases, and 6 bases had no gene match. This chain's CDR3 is CASSLSWTSGGPPYNEQFF. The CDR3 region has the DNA TGTGCCAGCAGTTTATCGTGGACTAGCGGGGGGCCCCCCTACAATGAGCAGTTCTTC.

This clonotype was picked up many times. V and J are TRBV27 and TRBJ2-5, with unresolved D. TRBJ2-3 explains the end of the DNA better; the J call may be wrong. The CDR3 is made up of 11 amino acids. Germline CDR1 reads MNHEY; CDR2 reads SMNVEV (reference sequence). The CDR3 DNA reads TGTGCCAGCAGCTTGGGCGGTACGCAGTATTTT. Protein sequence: CASSLGGTQYF.

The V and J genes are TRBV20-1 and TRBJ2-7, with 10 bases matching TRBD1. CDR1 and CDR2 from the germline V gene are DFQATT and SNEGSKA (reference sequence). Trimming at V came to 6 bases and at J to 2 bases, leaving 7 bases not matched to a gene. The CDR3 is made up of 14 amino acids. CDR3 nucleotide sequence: TGCAGTGCCGAGGACAGGGGGATCACCTACGAGCAGTACTTC. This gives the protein CSAEDRGITYEQYF.

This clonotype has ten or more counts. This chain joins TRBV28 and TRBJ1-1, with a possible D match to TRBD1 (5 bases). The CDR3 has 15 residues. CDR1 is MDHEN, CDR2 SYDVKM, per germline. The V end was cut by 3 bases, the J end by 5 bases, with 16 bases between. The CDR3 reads CASSLARGAKTEAFF. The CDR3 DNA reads TGTGCCAGCAGTTTGGCTCGAGGGGCGAAAACTGAAGCTTTCTTT. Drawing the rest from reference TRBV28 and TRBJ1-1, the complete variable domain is DVKVTQSSRYLVKRTGEKVFLECVQDMDHENMFWYRQDPGLGLRLIYFSYDVKMKEKGDIPEGYSVSREKKERFSLILESASTNQTSMYLCASSLARGAKTEAFFGQGTRLTVV.